The 20 T cell receptor beta chains reported below all come from one sample, sequenced in a study of OX40 agonist ivuxolimab in advanced cancers. Produced via immunoSEQ multiplex PCR; TCRdb's table is partial and in-frame only. This table has around 140,000 clones, roughly nine tenths appearing once. The sample here was CD4+ or CD8+ T cells sorted from blood, taken in a trial of the OX40 agonist ivuxolimab. Every receptor here comes from an adult with an advanced solid tumor such as melanoma, head and neck, liver or kidney cancer.

The genes are TRBV5-8 and TRBJ1-2; 8 bases match TRBD1. The V gene's germline CDR1 is SGHTS and CDR2 YDEGEE. This CDR3 is built from 15 residues. V gave up 1 base and J gave up 2 bases; unmatched junction bases: 4. CDR3 sequence reads: CASSLSGGGNYGYTF. The CDR3 region has the DNA TGTGCCAGCAGCTTGTCAGGGGGCGGGAACTATGGCTACACCTTC.

The gene calls are TRBV4-3 and TRBJ2-3; TRBD2 aligns across 7 bases. Germline lookup yields CDR1 LGHNA and CDR2 YSLEER. This CDR3 is 17 amino acids long. Losses at the gene ends were 0 bases for V and 2 bases for J; bases not matched to a gene: 8. Here the CDR3 reads CASSQDGRAGLTDTQYF. The CDR3 nucleotides read TGCGCCAGCAGCCAAGATGGCCGAGCGGGACTCACAGATACGCAGTATTTT.

This chain uses TRBV19 with TRBJ1-1; 9 nucleotides match TRBD1. This CDR3 contains 14 residues. V lost 1 base to trimming and J lost 9 bases; unmatched junction nucleotides: 6. Looked up from germline, CDR1 is LNHDA and CDR2 is SQIVND (reference sequence). The CDR3 here is CASSIGQGVVKAFF. For the CDR3, the DNA is TGTGCCAGTAGTATAGGACAGGGGGTGGTAAAAGCTTTCTTT.

This sequence joins TRBV19 and TRBJ2-1; 7 bases fit TRBD2. The ends lost 4 bases at V and 0 bases at J; junction bases unmatched: 3. Germline CDR1 LNHDA, CDR2 SQIVND (reference sequence). The CDR3 extends over 15 amino acids. The CDR3 DNA sequence: TGTGCCAGTAGTAACCTAGCGGCCTCCTACAATGAGCAGTTCTTC. Its protein is CASSNLAASYNEQFF.

This clone was seen a single time. V and J are TRBV11-2 and TRBJ1-3, with 8 bases aligning to TRBD1. The CDR3 runs 14 residues. Germline CDR1 and CDR2: SGHAT and FQNNGV. J was trimmed by 3 bases and V by 5 bases; bases with no gene match: 3. The DNA of the CDR3 is TGTGCCAGCAGCCAGACAGGGGTTGGAAACACCATATATTTT. It translates to CASSQTGVGNTIYF.

This clone was seen once. The rearrangement uses TRBV18 and TRBJ2-5, with D tentatively TRBD1 or TRBD2 (5 bases each). Germline lookup yields CDR1 KGHSH and CDR2 LQKENI. The CDR3 loop spans 13 amino acids. Trimming shortened V by 6 bases and J by 3 bases, and 11 bases separated the two germline ends. The CDR3 DNA reads TGTGCCAGCTCCCCCGGGACCAAAGAGACCCAGTACTTC. Residues: CASSPGTKETQYF.

The rearrangement uses TRBV28 and TRBJ1-1, with D uncertain. From germline, CDR1 is MDHEN and CDR2 SYDVKM. Trimming took 3 bases from V and 9 from J, leaving 8 bases between them. The length of the CDR3 is 11 residues. The CDR3 sequence is CASSLGPQAFF. In DNA, the CDR3 is TGTGCCAGCAGTTTGGGTCCCCAAGCTTTCTTT.

This chain connects TRBV12-5 to TRBJ2-2; D call uncertain. The V gene lost 4 bases and the J gene lost 0 bases, with 9 bases spanning the gap. The germline V gene encodes CDR1 LGHNT and CDR2 FRNRAP. This CDR3 region has 15 residues. The CDR3 DNA reads as TGTGCTAGTGGTTCTCCTGGATCGAACACCGGGGAGCTGTTTTTT. As protein: CASGSPGSNTGELFF.

This chain joins TRBV25-1 and TRBJ2-5, with D tentatively TRBD1 (5 bases). Per the germline V gene, CDR1 is MGHDK and CDR2 is SYGVNS. CDR3 length: 16 amino acids. Between the trimmed V and J ends, which lost 1 base and 3 bases, there was a span of 15 bases. The CDR3, as DNA: TGTGCCAGCAGTGAATTAATGGCAGGGTGGGAAGAGACCCAGTACTTC. Encoded protein: CASSELMAGWEETQYF.

The chain links TRBV19 to TRBJ2-1, with D possibly TRBD2 on 5 matching bases. This CDR3 has 16 amino acids. Germline-derived CDR1 and CDR2 are LNHDA and SQIVND (reference sequence). V lost 5 bases, J lost 2 bases, and 16 bases lay in between. CDR3 sequence (DNA): TGTGCCAGTAGTCTCTGGACTGCGCCTGCCTACAATGAGCAGTTCTTC. Its translation is CASSLWTAPAYNEQFF.

CDR3 in DNA: TGCGCCAGCAGTCGGACAGGGAGGTACACCGGGGAGCTGTTTTTT. Amino acid sequence: CASSRTGRYTGELFF. The chain couples TRBV10-2 to TRBJ2-2; 8 positions match TRBD1. The CDR3 totals 15 residues. V shed 5 bases, J shed 3 bases, and the junction held 5 bases outside the gene matches. The germline V gene encodes CDR1 WSHSY and CDR2 SAAADI.

This chain joins TRBV6-5 and TRBJ2-5; D is unresolved. Trimming removed 0 bases at V and 4 bases at J, with 9 bases between. CDR1 MNHEY and CDR2 SVGAGI come from the germline V gene. The CDR3 loop spans 14 amino acids. The CDR3 loop is CASSYSSFRETQYF. In DNA form, the CDR3 reads TGTGCCAGCAGTTACTCGTCCTTTCGAGAGACCCAGTACTTC.

This chain uses TRBV6-1 with TRBJ2-1, with TRBD2 matching over 8 bases. CDR1 and CDR2 from the germline V gene are MNHNS and SASEGT. The CDR3 spans 16 residues. The V segment lost 3 bases and the J segment 8 bases; nucleotides outside the gene matches: 12. The CDR3 is CASSEGGAIAGYEQFF. As DNA, the CDR3 is TGTGCCAGCAGTGAGGGGGGGGCTATAGCGGGATATGAGCAGTTCTTC.

The chain has TRBV5-1 and TRBJ2-5; D not certain. Germline assignment: CDR1 SGHRS and CDR2 YFSETQ. The CDR3 has 15 amino acids. V shed 2 bases and J shed 7 bases, with 18 bases lying between them. CDR3 coding DNA: TGCGCCAGCAGCTTTAATCCCCTACAAGAAGCGACCCAGTACTTC. Its translation is CASSFNPLQEATQYF.

The rearrangement uses TRBV30 and TRBJ2-1; D may be TRBD2 (6 bases). CDR1 is GTSNPN, CDR2 SVGIG, per germline (reference sequence). The CDR3 contains 12 residues. Trimming left V 2 bases short and J 12 bases short, with 14 bases between. In nucleotides, the CDR3 is TGTGCCTGGAGTCCGACGGACGGGGGGCAGTTCTTC. Its protein product is CAWSPTDGGQFF.

This chain links TRBV11-2 with TRBJ2-7; possible D gene TRBD2, 6 bases. From germline, CDR1 is SGHAT and CDR2 FQNNGV. This CDR3 region has 13 residues. The germline V and J ends were trimmed by 6 bases and 3 bases, with 12 bases remaining between them. The DNA of the CDR3 is TGTGCCAGCAGGTGGGACTTAGACTACGAGCAGTACTTC. Residues: CASRWDLDYEQYF.

V and J are TRBV18 and TRBJ2-3; 9 bases match TRBD2. The CDR3 contains 16 residues. The V gene's germline CDR1 is KGHSH and CDR2 LQKENI. V dropped 1 base and J dropped 4; count of bases not matched to a gene: 6. This chain's CDR3 is CASSPRLAGSSDTQYF. For the CDR3, the DNA is TGTGCCAGCTCACCACGCCTAGCGGGAAGCTCAGATACGCAGTATTTT.

The chain links TRBV7-8 to TRBJ2-1; D call uncertain. CDR3 size: 15 residues. V was pared by 8 bases and J by 0 bases, with 14 bases between. From germline, CDR1 is SGHVS and CDR2 FQNEAQ. CDR3 in amino acids: CASRWSESSYNEQFF. The CDR3 nucleotides read TGTGCCAGCCGATGGTCAGAGAGCTCCTACAATGAGCAGTTCTTC. Complete variable domain (other parts from reference TRBV7-8 and TRBJ2-1): GAGVSQSPRYKVAKRGQDVALRCDPISGHVSLFWYQQALGQGPEFLTYFQNEAQLDKSGLPSDRFFAERPEGSVSTLKIQRTQQEDSAVYLCASRWSESSYNEQFFGPGTRLTVL.

This sequence joins TRBV4-1 and TRBJ1-2, with unresolved D. The CDR3 consists of 15 residues. V was clipped by 5 bases and J by 2 bases, with 15 bases between them. Germline CDR1 and CDR2: MGHRA and YSYEKL. CDR3 in DNA: TGCGCCAGCAGCGAGAACCCGAACGGGAACTATGGCTACACCTTC. Residues: CASSENPNGNYGYTF.

The chain couples TRBV9 to TRBJ2-1; 16 positions agree with TRBD2. V lost 4 bases to trimming and J lost 8 bases; unmatched junction nucleotides: 9. The germline V gene encodes CDR1 SGDLS and CDR2 YYNGEE. The CDR3 contains 17 residues. CDR3 bases: TGTGCCAGCAGCACGGGACTAGCGGGAGGGCCTAGGTATGAGCAGTTCTTC. It codes for CASSTGLAGGPRYEQFF. Together with reference TRBV9 and TRBJ2-1, the CDR3 gives the full variable domain: DSGVTQTPKHLITATGQRVTLRCSPRSGDLSVYWYQQSLDQGLQFLIQYYNGEERAKGNILERFSAQQFPDLHSELNLSSLELGDSALYFCASSTGLAGGPRYEQFFGPGTRLTVL.